The 6 T cell receptor beta chains in this list originate from one sample, sequenced in a study of OX40 agonist ivuxolimab in advanced cancers. Sequenced by immunoSEQ multiplex PCR; TCRdb stores in-frame clones only, minus some. The table has 60,000 to 85,000 clones, around nine tenths seen once. Source: CD4+ or CD8+ T cells sorted from blood, taken in a trial of the OX40 agonist ivuxolimab. These receptors all stem from an adult with an advanced solid tumor such as melanoma, head and neck, liver or kidney cancer.

The chain uses TRBV6-5 and TRBJ2-3, with 11 bases that match TRBD2. Germline-derived CDR1 and CDR2 are MNHEY and SVGAGI. CDR3 length equals 15 residues. The trim removed 6 bases at V and 1 base at J, leaving 3 bases unmatched. The CDR3 here is CASRATSGGTDTQYF. In nucleotides, the CDR3 is TGTGCCAGCAGGGCGACTAGCGGGGGCACAGATACGCAGTATTTT.

The chain has TRBV27 and TRBJ2-2; D is possibly TRBD2 (6 bases). This CDR3 spans 18 amino acids. Trimming stripped 5 bases from V and 3 bases from J, with 22 bases between. Germline-derived CDR1 and CDR2 are MNHEY and SMNVEV (reference sequence). The CDR3 sequence is CASSQPGGWGKDTGELFF. In DNA form, the CDR3 reads TGTGCCAGCAGTCAACCTGGGGGGTGGGGAAAGGACACCGGGGAGCTGTTTTTT.

The gene calls are TRBV7-2 and TRBJ2-3; a possible D gene is TRBD2 (6 bases). Germline V gene data show CDR1 as SGHTA and CDR2 as FQGNSA. CDR3 length: 14 residues. V lost 2 bases, J lost 5 bases, and 11 bases lay in between. CDR3 amino acids: CASSLPGDRDTQYF. The DNA of the CDR3 is TGTGCCAGCAGCTTACCGGGGGATCGAGATACGCAGTATTTT.

The J gene is TRBJ1-1, the V gene TRBV19; 7 nucleotides agree with TRBD1. The CDR3 is 15 residues long. The germline CDR1 and CDR2 sequences are LNHDA and SQIVND (reference sequence). The trim removed 5 bases at V and 4 bases at J, leaving 10 bases unmatched. The CDR3 loop reads CASSLSQGIGTEAFF. DNA of the CDR3: TGTGCCAGTAGTCTTTCACAGGGGATCGGCACTGAAGCTTTCTTT.

V usage is TRBV28 and J usage is TRBJ1-1; 10 bases agree with TRBD1. The CDR3 loop spans 16 amino acids. Germline loops: CDR1 MDHEN, CDR2 SYDVKM. V dropped 0 bases and J dropped 1; count of bases not matched to a gene: 2. The CDR3: CASSLWDRGGNTEAFF. CDR3 bases: TGTGCCAGCAGTTTATGGGACAGGGGGGGGAACACTGAAGCTTTCTTT.

This chain uses TRBV6-6 with TRBJ1-5; D gene ambiguous. Per germline, CDR1 MNHNY and CDR2 SVGAGI (reference sequence). Trimming stripped 2 bases from V and 3 bases from J, with 11 bases between. The CDR3 has 15 residues. The CDR3 bases are TGTGCCAGCAGTTACCGGGCAGAGTCCAATCAGCCCCAGCATTTT. Its protein product is CASSYRAESNQPQHF.